These T cell receptor beta chains were read from a single sample in a study of blood T cell repertoires in COVID-19. Some clones are missing from TCRdb's copy, which holds only in-frame ones; the method was immunoSEQ multiplex PCR. The table lists roughly 260,000 clones, 75% to 90% of them singletons, with 2% to 2.5% in the top ten. Sequencing was carried out using peripheral blood. The receptors come from a woman between 50 and 59 years old who had recovered from COVID-19. CDR3s include the opening cysteine and the closing phenylalanine or tryptophan.

V	J	CDR3
TRBV3-1/TRBV3-2	TRBJ1-2	CASSLTGGGYGYTF
TRBV2	TRBJ1-1	CASSYTGVTEAFF
TRBV4-3	TRBJ1-1	CASSPTGGEAFF
TRBV30	TRBJ2-7	CAWSVGTGSEQYF
TRBV11-2	TRBJ2-7	CASSLDIGGSYEQYF
TRBV28	TRBJ1-2	CASSLGGVNYGYTF
TRBV7-9	TRBJ1-4	CASSFRGESNEKLFF
TRBV29-1	TRBJ1-2	CSVGQLYGYTF
TRBV7-2	TRBJ1-6	CASSRDRVSPLHF
TRBV6-4	TRBJ2-1	CASGVKRERDEQFF